This entry is about one T cell receptor beta chain. Its antigen is undetermined. Germline V lookup: CDR1 SGDLS, CDR2 YYNGEE. Trimming took 3 bases from V and 5 from J, leaving 14 bases between them. This CDR3 region has 14 residues. Libraries were prepared by immunoSEQ multiplex PCR; TCRdb keeps only in-frame clonotypes and omits some of them. The table lists around 400,000 clones, roughly four fifths of them singletons. Treatment here: around 19 received Ad26.COV2.S at low or high dose, single or two shots; several received placebo; per-sample allocation not given. The study sampled participants on day 63 after the first vaccine or placebo injection. The sample comes from a study of Ad26.COV2.S vaccination and SARS-CoV-2 variants. Study-level results: Considerable breadth of spike-specific CD8+ and CD4+ T cell responses has reportedly been documented following vaccination. In TCR breadth and depth analyses, total T cell responses may have been underestimated.

The chain carries TRBV9 and TRBJ1-1; a possible D gene is TRBD1 (5 bases). Sequenced material: peripheral blood, taken in a trial of Ad26.COV2.S vaccine versus placebo. The clonotype comes from a person between 18 and 65 years old who received the Ad26.COV2.S COVID-19 vaccine or a placebo. In DNA form, the CDR3 reads TGTGCCAGCAGCGGACGGGACGGTGATACTGAAGCTTTCTTT. Residues: CASSGRDGDTEAFF.